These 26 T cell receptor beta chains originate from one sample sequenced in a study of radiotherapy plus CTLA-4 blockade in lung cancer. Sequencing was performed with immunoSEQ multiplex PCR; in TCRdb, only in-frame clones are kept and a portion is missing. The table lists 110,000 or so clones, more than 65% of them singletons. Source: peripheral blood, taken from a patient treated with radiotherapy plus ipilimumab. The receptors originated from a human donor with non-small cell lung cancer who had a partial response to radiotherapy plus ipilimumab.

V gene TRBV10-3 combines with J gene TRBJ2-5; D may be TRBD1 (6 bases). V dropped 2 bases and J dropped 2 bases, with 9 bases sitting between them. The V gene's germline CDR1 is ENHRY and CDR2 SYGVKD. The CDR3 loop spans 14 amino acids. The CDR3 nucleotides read TGTGCCATCAGTGAGATAACAGGGCAAGAGACCCAGTACTTC. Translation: CAISEITGQETQYF.

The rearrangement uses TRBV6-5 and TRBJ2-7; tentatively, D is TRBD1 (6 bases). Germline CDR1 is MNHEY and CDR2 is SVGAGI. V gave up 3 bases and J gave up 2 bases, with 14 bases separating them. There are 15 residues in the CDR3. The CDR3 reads CASSYLDRAAYEQYF. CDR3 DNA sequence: TGTGCCAGCAGTTATTTGGACAGAGCCGCCTACGAGCAGTACTTC.

CDR3 nucleotide sequence: TGTGCCAGCGGAAGGGGGCGGGATGGCTACACCTTC. Its protein is CASGRGRDGYTF. The chain has TRBV6-5 and TRBJ1-2; 7 bases are shared with TRBD1. This CDR3 is 12 amino acids long. V gave up 8 bases and J gave up 6 bases; unmatched junction bases: 6. The germline CDR1 and CDR2 sequences are MNHEY and SVGAGI.

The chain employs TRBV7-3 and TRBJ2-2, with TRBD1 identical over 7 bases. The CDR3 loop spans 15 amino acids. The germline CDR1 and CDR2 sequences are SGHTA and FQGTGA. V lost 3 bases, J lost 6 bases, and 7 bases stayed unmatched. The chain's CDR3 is CASSLMGQKAGELFF. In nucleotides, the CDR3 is TGTGCCAGCAGCTTGATGGGACAGAAGGCCGGGGAGCTGTTTTTT.

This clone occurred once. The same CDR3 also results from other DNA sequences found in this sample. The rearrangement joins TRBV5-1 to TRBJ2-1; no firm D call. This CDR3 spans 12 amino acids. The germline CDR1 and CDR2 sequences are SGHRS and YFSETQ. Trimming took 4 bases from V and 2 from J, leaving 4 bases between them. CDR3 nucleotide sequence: TGCGCCAGCAGCCTTCCCTACAATGAGCAGTTCTTC. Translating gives CASSLPYNEQFF.

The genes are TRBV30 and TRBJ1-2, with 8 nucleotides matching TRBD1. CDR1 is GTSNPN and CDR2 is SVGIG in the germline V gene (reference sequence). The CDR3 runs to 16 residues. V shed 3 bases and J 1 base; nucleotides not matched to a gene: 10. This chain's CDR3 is CAWRPPGGGSNYGYTF. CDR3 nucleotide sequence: TGTGCCTGGAGACCCCCAGGGGGCGGGAGTAACTATGGCTACACCTTC.

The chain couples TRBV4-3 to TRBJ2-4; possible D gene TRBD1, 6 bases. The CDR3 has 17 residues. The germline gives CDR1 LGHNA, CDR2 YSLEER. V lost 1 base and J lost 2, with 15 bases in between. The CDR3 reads CASSQVFATGTKNIQYF. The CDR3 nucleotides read TGCGCCAGCAGCCAAGTCTTTGCGACAGGCACCAAAAACATTCAGTACTTC.

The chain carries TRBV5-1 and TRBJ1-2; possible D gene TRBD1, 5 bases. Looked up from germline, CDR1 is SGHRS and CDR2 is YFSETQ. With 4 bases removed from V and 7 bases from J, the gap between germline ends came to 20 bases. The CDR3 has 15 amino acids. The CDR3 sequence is CASSPRSGQGAGYTF. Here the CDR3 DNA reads TGCGCCAGCAGCCCCCGGAGCGGGCAGGGTGCTGGCTACACCTTC. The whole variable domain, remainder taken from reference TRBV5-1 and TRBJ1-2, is KAGVTQTPRYLIKTRGQQVTLSCSPISGHRSVSWYQQTPGQGLQFLFEYFSETQRNKGNFPGRFSGRQFSNSRSEMNVSTLELGDSALYLCASSPRSGQGAGYTFGSGTRLTVV.

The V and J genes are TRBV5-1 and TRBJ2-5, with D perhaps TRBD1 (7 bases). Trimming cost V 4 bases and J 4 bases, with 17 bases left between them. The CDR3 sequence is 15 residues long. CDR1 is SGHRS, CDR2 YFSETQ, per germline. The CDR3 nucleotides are TGCGCCAGCAGCCAAAACACAGGGGAGGCAGAGACCCAGTACTTC. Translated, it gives CASSQNTGEAETQYF.

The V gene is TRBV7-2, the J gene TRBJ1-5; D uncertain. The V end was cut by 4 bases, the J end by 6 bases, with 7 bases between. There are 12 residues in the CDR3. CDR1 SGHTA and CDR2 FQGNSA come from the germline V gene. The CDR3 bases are TGTGCCAGCAGCTGGGCATTTCAGCCCCAGCATTTT. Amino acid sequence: CASSWAFQPQHF.

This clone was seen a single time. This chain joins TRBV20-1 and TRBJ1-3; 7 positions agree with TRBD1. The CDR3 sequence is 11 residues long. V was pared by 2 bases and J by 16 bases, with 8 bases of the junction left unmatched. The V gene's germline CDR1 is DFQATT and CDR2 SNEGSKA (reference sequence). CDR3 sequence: CSARTGVREYF. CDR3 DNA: TGCAGTGCTAGAACAGGGGTCCGCGAGTATTTT.

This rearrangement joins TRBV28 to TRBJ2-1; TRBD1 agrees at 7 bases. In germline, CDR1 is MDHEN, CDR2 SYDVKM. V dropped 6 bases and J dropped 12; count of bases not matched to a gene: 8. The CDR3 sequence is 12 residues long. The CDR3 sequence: CASSQTGAGQFF. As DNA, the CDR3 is TGTGCCAGCAGCCAAACAGGGGCTGGGCAGTTCTTC.

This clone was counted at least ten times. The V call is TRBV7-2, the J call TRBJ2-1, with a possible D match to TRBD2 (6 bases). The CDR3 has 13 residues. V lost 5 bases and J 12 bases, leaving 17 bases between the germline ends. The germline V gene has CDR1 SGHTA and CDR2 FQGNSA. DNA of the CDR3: TGTGCCAGCAGCCCGGGAGCGGCATTGGGGCAGTTCTTC. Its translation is CASSPGAALGQFF.

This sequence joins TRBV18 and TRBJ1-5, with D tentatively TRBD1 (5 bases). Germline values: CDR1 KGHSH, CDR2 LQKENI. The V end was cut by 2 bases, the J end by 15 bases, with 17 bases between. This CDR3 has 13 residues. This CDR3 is CASSPDPAGKRHF. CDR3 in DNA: TGTGCCAGCTCACCAGATCCGGCAGGGAAGCGGCATTTT.

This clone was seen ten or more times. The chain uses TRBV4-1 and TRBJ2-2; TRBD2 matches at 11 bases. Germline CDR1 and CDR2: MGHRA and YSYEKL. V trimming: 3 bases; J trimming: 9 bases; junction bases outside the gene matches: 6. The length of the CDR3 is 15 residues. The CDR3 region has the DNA TGCGCCAGCAGCCAGCTAGCGGGAGGTTCCTGGGAGCTGTTTTTT. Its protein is CASSQLAGGSWELFF.

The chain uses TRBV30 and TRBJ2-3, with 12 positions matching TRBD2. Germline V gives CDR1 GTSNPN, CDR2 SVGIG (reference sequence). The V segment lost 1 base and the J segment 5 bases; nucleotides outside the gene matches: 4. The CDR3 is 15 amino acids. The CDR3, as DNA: TGTGCCTGGAGTGGACTAGCGGGAGTAAAAGATACGCAGTATTTT. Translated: CAWSGLAGVKDTQYF.

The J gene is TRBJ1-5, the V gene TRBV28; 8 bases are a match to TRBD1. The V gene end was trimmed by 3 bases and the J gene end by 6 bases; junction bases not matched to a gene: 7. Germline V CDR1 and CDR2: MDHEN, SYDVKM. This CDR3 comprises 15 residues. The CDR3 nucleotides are TGTGCCAGCAGTTTGAGACAGGGGATTAGTCAGCCCCAGCATTTT. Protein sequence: CASSLRQGISQPQHF.

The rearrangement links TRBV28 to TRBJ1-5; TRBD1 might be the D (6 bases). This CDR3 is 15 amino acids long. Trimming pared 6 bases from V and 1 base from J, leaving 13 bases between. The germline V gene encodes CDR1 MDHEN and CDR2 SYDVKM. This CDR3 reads CASRPPGTSNQPQHF. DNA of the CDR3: TGTGCCAGCAGGCCGCCGGGGACAAGCAATCAGCCCCAGCATTTT.

Written as DNA, the CDR3 is TGTGCCACCAGCAGGAATGGGGAGGAGACCCAGTACTTC. This translates into CATSRNGEETQYF. V and J are TRBV15 and TRBJ2-5, with a tentative D call TRBD2 (5 bases). The germline V gene has CDR1 LNHNV and CDR2 YYDKDF (reference sequence). The CDR3 length is 13 residues. V gave up 3 bases and J gave up 5 bases, with 10 bases separating them.

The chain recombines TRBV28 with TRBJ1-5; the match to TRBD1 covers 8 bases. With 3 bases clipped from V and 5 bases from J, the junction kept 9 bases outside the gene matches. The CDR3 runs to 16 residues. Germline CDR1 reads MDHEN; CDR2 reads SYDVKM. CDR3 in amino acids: CASSFIRTGTDQPQHF. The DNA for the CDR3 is TGTGCCAGCAGTTTTATTCGGACAGGGACTGATCAGCCCCAGCATTTT. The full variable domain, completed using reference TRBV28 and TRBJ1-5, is DVKVTQSSRYLVKRTGEKVFLECVQDMDHENMFWYRQDPGLGLRLIYFSYDVKMKEKGDIPEGYSVSREKKERFSLILESASTNQTSMYLCASSFIRTGTDQPQHFGDGTRLSIL.

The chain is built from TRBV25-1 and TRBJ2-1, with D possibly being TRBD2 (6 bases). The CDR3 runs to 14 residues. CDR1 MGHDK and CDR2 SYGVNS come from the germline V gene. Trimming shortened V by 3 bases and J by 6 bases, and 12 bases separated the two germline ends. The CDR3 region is CASSDPLAANEQFF. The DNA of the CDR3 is TGTGCCAGCAGTGATCCGTTAGCGGCCAATGAGCAGTTCTTC. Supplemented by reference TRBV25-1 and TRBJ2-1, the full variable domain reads EADIYQTPRYLVIGTGKKITLECSQTMGHDKMYWYQQDPGMELHLIHYSYGVNSTEKGDLSSESTVSRIRTEHFPLTLESARPSHTSQYLCASSDPLAANEQFFGPGTRLTVL.

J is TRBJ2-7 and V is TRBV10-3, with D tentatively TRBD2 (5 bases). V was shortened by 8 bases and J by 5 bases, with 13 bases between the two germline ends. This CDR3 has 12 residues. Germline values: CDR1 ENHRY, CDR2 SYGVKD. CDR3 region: CAIVEGSDEQYV. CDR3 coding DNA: TGTGCCATCGTTGAGGGAAGCGACGAGCAGTACGTC.

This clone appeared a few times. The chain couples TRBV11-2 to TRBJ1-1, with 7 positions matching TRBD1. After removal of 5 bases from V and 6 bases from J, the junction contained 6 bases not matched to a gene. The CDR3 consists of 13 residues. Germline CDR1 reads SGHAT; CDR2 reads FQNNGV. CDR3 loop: CASSAGQLAEAFF. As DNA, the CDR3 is TGTGCCAGCAGCGCGGGACAGCTGGCTGAAGCTTTCTTT.

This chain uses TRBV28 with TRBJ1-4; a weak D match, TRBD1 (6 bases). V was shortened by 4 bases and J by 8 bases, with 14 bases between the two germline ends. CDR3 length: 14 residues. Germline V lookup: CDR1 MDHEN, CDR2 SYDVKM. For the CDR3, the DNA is TGTGCCAGCAGTTCCGGGGGGCTCGGCGAAAAACTGTTTTTT. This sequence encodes CASSSGGLGEKLFF.

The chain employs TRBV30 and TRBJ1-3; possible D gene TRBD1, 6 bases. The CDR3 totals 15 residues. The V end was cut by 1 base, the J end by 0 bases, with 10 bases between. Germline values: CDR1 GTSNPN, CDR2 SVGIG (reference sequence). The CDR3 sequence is CAWSDTGSSGNTIYF. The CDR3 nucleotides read TGTGCCTGGAGTGATACAGGGAGCTCTGGAAACACCATATATTTT. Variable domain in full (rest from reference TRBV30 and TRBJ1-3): SQTIHQWPATLVQPVGSPLSLECTVEGTSNPNLYWYRQAAGRGLQLLFYSVGIGQISSEVPQNLSASRPQDRQFILSSKKLLLSDSGFYLCAWSDTGSSGNTIYFGEGSWLTVV.

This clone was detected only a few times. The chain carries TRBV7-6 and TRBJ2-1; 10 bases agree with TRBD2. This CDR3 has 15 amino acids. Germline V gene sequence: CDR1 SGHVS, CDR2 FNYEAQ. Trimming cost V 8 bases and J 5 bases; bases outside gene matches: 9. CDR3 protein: CASGRTSGRNNEQFF. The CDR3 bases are TGTGCCAGCGGCAGGACTAGCGGACGGAACAATGAGCAGTTCTTC.